This T cell receptor beta chain was found in a study of CD8 T cells in Susac syndrome (dated by TCRdb to about 2019). Looking at the study overall: Whether CD8+ T cell activation and differentiation in Susac syndrome was antigen driven was tested using repertoire sequencing. The study compared CD8+ T cell repertoire clonality among 12 healthy donors, roughly 14 Susac syndrome patients and fewer than 19 multiple sclerosis patients.

Peripheral blood CD8+ and CD4+ T cells from healthy donors, Susac syndrome patients and multiple sclerosis patients were profiled by high-throughput TCR beta sequencing. Healthy donors were age- and sex-matched controls. Bulk CD8+ and CD4+ T cells were purified by magnetic negative isolation, while CD8+ TEMRA cells were enriched using FACS. Blood was drawn into EDTA tubes, processed within 24 hours, and PBMCs were isolated by density gradient centrifugation. PBMCs destined for TCR sequencing were cryopreserved in liquid nitrogen and later thawed in a 37 °C water bath. The sorted or isolated CD4+, CD8+ and CD8+ TEMRA cells had a purity of 90% or higher. RNA was extracted using the RNeasy kit, and about 0.45 to 1 ug of the RNA was reverse transcribed with random hexamers. The immunoSEQ multiplex PCR assay, which covers 54 Vbeta and 13 Jbeta segments, was used to amplify TCR beta CDR3 regions. PCR amplification bias was corrected by using a synthetic template baseline for primer optimization and computational correction. As for how the authors treated the data: Only productive sequences were kept, with reads annotated to V, D and J genes according to IMGT and analyzed in immunoSEQ Analyzer. To calculate clonality, Shannon entropy was normalized by log2 of the number of productive unique sequences and then subtracted from one. Public and private clones were assessed among the 100 most prevalent clones of each patient and control. A clone was defined as Susac-specific if it was absent from the healthy and MS cohorts, from 950 to 1,300 published viral clones and from other ImmuneACCESS disease sequences. Using fastp trimming at Q25 and MiXCR clonotype assembly, TCRdb reanalyzed the public sequencing data and kept in-frame beta chains. For every CDR3 protein sequence, its rows merge into one entry that carries the most common genes and DNA. In this record, the V and J calls reflect TCRdb's handling and not the investigators' own analysis. The sample table holds some 150,000 distinct CDR3 sequences, of which 94% were seen once. The top ten hold 0.25% to 0.3% of the sample.

CDR1 and CDR2, looked up from the germline V gene, are WSHSY and SAAADI. The junction shows trimming of 0 bases on V and 2 bases on J, plus 5 bases between the germline ends. Counted from cysteine to phenylalanine, this CDR3 has 13 amino acids. CDR3 DNA only is kept here, 39 bases in frame from base 1. What the research found in general, with its limitations: The TCR sequencing and HLA analysis was acknowledged to have included a relatively small number of individuals.

Comments on this clonotype: Its antigen has not been determined. Base qualities are not at hand, and no much larger clone is one base apart.

The sequenced sample consisted of CD8+ T cells from PBMCs. This clonotype originated in a human donor in good health. This chain is built from TRBV10-2 and TRBJ2-7, with an unclear D gene assignment. CDR3 reads: CASSESNAYEQYF. The DNA sequence reads TGCGCCAGCAGTGAGTCGAACGCCTACGAGCAGTACTTC.